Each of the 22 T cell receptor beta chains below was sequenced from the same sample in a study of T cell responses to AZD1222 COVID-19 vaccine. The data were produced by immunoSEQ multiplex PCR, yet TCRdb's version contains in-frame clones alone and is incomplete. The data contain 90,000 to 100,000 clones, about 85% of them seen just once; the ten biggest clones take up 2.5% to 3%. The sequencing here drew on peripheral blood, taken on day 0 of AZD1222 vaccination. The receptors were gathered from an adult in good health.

CDR3 sequence (DNA): TGTGCCAGCAGGCCGACGAGTAGTCGGGAGACCCAGTACTTC. As protein: CASRPTSSRETQYF. The V and J genes are TRBV5-4 and TRBJ2-5, with D unresolved. Germline V gives CDR1 SGHNT, CDR2 YYREEE (reference sequence). This CDR3 comprises 14 residues. Trimming stripped 5 bases from V and 5 bases from J, with 16 bases between.

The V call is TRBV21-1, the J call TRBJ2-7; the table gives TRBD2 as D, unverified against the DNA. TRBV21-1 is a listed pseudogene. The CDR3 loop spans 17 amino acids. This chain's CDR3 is CASSNFSGSRGDYEQYV. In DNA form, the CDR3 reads TGTGCCAGCAGCAATTTTAGCGGGAGTAGGGGAGACTACGAGCAGTACGTC.

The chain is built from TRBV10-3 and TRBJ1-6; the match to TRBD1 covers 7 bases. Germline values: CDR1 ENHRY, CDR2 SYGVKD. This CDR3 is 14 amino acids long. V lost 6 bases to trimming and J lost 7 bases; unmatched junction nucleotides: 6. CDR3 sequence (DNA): TGTGCCATCAGGACCGGGACAGAAAATTCACCCCTCCACTTT. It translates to CAIRTGTENSPLHF.

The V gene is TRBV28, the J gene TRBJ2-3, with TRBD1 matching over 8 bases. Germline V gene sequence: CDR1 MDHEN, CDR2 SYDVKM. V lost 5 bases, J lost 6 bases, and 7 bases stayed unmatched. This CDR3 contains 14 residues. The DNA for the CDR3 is TGTGCCAGCAGTCCTCGGACAGGGAGGGATACGCAGTATTTT. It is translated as CASSPRTGRDTQYF.

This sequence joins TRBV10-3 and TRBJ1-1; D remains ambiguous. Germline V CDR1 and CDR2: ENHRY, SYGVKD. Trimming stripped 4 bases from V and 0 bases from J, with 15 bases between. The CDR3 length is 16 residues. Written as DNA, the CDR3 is TGTGCCATCAGTGCGGGTCCCCTCTCGATGAACACTGAAGCTTTCTTT. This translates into CAISAGPLSMNTEAFF.

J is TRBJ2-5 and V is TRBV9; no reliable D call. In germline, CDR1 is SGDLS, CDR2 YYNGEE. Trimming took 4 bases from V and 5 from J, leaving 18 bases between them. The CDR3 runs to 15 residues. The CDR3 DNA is TGTGCCAGCAGCCCAACGGGCCCCCCTTCGGAGACCCAGTACTTC. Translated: CASSPTGPPSETQYF.

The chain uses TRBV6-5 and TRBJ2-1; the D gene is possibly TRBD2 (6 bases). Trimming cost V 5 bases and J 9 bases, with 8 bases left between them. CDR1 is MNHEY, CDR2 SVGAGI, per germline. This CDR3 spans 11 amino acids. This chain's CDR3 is CASSSGFEQFF. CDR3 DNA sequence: TGTGCCAGCAGTAGCGGGTTTGAGCAGTTCTTC.

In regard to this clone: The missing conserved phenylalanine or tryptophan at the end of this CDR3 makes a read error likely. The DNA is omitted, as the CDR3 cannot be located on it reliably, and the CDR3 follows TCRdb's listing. The CDR3 protein is CASSPGAIR. The chain is built from TRBV9 and TRBJ2-3; the table calls TRBD1, which could not be checked here. Both ends counted, the CDR3 spans 9 residues. CDR1 is SGDLS, CDR2 YYNGEE, per germline.

The CDR3 loop is CASSLGLAGEHDKNIQYF. CDR3 in DNA: TGTGCCAGCAGCTTGGGACTAGCGGGGGAGCATGACAAAAACATTCAGTACTTC. The rearrangement joins TRBV5-8 to TRBJ2-4; TRBD2 aligns across 12 bases. This CDR3 has 18 amino acids. Germline V gene sequence: CDR1 SGHTS, CDR2 YDEGEE. With V trimmed by 0 bases and J by 3 bases, 7 bases remained unmatched.

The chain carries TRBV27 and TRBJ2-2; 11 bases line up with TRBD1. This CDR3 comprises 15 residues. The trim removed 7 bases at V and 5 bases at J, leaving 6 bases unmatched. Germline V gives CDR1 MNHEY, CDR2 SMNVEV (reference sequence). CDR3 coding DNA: TGTGCCAGCAATTCCGGGACAGGGGGTACCGGGGAGCTGTTTTTT. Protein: CASNSGTGGTGELFF.

The CDR3 coding sequence is TGTGCCAGCAGTTCAGGGTATACCTGGACTAGCGTTTACAATGAGCAGTTCTTC. It yields the protein CASSSGYTWTSVYNEQFF. The chain employs TRBV11-3 and TRBJ2-1, with TRBD2 matching 9 bases. J gave up 4 bases and V 6 bases, and 16 bases lay outside the gene matches. CDR1 and CDR2 (germline): SGHNT, YENEEA. This CDR3 contains 18 residues. Full variable domain (missing parts from reference TRBV11-3 and TRBJ2-1): EAGVVQSPRYKIIEKKQPVAFWCNPISGHNTLYWYLQNLGQGPELLIRYENEEAVDDSQLPKDRFSAERLKGVDSTLKIQPAELGDSAVYLCASSSGYTWTSVYNEQFFGPGTRLTVL.

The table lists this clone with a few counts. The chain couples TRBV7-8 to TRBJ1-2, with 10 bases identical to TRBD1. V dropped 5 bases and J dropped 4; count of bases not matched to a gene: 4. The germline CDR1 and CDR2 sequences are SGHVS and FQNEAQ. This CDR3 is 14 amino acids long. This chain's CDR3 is CASSPRTGGYGYTF. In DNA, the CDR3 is TGTGCCAGCAGCCCCCGGACAGGGGGCTATGGCTACACCTTC.

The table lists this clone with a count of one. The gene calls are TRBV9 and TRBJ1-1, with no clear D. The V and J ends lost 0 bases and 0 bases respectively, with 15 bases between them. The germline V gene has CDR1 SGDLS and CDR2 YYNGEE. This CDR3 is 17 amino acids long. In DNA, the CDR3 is TGTGCCAGCAGCGTAGACCCCACCGGTGGTGTGAACACTGAAGCTTTCTTT. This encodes CASSVDPTGGVNTEAFF.

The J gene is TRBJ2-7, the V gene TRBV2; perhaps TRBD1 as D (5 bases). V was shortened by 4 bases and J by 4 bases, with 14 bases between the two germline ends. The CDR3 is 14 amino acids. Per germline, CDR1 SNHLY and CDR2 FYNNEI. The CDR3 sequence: CASSGVREAYEQYF. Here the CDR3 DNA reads TGTGCCAGCAGTGGGGTCAGGGAAGCTTACGAGCAGTACTTC.

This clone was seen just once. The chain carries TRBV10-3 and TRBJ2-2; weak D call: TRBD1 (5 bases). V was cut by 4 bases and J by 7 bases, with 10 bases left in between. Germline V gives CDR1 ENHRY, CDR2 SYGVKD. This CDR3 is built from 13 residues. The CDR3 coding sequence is TGTGCCATCAGTGGCATTCAGGGCGGGGAGCTGTTTTTT. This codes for CAISGIQGGELFF.

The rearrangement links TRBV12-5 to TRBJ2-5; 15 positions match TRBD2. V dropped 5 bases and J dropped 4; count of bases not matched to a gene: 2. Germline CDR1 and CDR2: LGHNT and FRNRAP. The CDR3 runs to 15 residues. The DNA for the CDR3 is TGTGCTAGTGGTGGACTAGCGGGAGGGGGAGAGACCCAGTACTTC. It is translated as CASGGLAGGGETQYF.

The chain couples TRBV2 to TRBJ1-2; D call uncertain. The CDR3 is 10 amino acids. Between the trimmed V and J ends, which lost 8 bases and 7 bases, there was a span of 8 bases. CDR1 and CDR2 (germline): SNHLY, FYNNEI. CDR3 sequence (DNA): TGTGCCAGCCGTGGACTTGGCTACACCTTC. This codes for CASRGLGYTF.

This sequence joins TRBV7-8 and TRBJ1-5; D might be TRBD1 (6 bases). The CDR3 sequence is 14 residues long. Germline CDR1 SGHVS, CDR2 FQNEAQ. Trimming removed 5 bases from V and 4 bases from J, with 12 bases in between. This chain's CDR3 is CASSPPGQNQPQHF. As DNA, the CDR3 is TGTGCCAGCAGCCCCCCGGGACAAAATCAGCCCCAGCATTTT.

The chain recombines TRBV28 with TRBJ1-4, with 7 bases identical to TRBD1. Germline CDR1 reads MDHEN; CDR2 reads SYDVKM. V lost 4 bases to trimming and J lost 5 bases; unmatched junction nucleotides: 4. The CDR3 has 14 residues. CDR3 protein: CASSSQGINEKLFF. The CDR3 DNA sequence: TGTGCCAGCAGTTCACAGGGGATCAATGAAAAACTGTTTTTT.

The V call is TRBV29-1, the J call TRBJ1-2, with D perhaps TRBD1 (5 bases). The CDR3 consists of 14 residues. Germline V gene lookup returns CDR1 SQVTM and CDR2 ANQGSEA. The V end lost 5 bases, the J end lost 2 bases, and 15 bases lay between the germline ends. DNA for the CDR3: TGCAGCGTTTCCCCCGGGGGAGAAAACTATGGCTACACCTTC. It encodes CSVSPGGENYGYTF.

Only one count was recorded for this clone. CDR3 DNA: TGTGCCAGCAGCTTAGACCGGGAAGGTGGAAACACCATATATTTT. Protein: CASSLDREGGNTIYF. The chain combines TRBV7-9 with TRBJ1-3; D gene uncertain. Germline loops: CDR1 SEHNR, CDR2 FQNEAQ (reference sequence). The ends were cut back, 1 base at V and 3 bases at J, with 10 bases in the middle. The CDR3 consists of 15 residues.

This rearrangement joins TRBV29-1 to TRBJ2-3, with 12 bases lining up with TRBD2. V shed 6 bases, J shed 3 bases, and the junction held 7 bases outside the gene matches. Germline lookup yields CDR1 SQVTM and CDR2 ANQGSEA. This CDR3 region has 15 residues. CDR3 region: CSVTPSGGATDTQYF. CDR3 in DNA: TGCAGCGTAACTCCTAGCGGGGGGGCGACAGATACGCAGTATTTT.